One and the same sample provided the 2 T cell receptor beta chains below, sequenced in a study of cytomegalovirus exposure and HLA in healthy donors. The protocol was immunoSEQ multiplex PCR, while the TCRdb copy is restricted to in-frame clones and leaves out a portion. The repertoire holds some 350,000 clones, with roughly 90% as singletons. Sequencing was performed on PBMCs. The origin of the receptors is a woman aged 30 to 39 in good health and CMV-seropositive.

The V gene is TRBV28, the J gene TRBJ2-4, with a possible D match to TRBD2 (5 bases). Germline CDR1 is MDHEN and CDR2 is SYDVKM. V was clipped by 5 bases and J by 0 bases, with 14 bases between them. The CDR3 contains 16 residues. The CDR3 DNA sequence: TGTGCCAGCAGTCTCCCCGGGGATATAGCCAAAAACATTCAGTACTTC. This sequence encodes CASSLPGDIAKNIQYF.

This chain links TRBV23-1 with TRBJ2-7; tentatively, D is TRBD1 or TRBD2 (5 bases each). TRBV23-1 belongs to the ORF category, with a function that is uncertain. Trimming stripped 0 bases from V and 5 bases from J, with 11 bases between. The length of the CDR3 is 14 residues. The DNA of the CDR3 is TGCGCCAGCAGTCAATCGGATCGAGGGGACGAGCAGTACTTC. Protein product: CASSQSDRGDEQYF.